This record looks at one T cell receptor (beta chain) sequence and its context. Individuals selected for sequencing had exhibited CD8+CD57+ cell expansion on flow cytometry. CDR3 and TCR beta VDJ profiling relied on genomic DNA as the template. TCRdb ran MiXCR on the reads and lists one entry per CDR3 protein. The sample lists approximately 300,000 distinct CDR3 sequences; 56% were seen once. The data were taken from a study of CD8+CD57+ T cells in acquired aplastic anemia. Sequencing was carried out using sorted CD4+, CD8+, or CD8+CD57+ T cells (not recorded which) from PBMCs. The origin of this receptor is a human donor with aplastic anemia.

CDR3: CASYRTGAKKSDEQFF. CDR3 DNA sequence: TGTGCCAGCTACCGAACAGGGGCGAAAAAGTCCGATGAGCAGTTCTTC. This sequence joins TRBV5-8 and TRBJ2-1; the match to TRBD1 covers 7 bases. V gave up 7 bases and J gave up 8 bases; unmatched junction bases: 18. The CDR3 consists of 16 residues. CDR1 is SGHTS, CDR2 YDEGEE, per germline.